The entry below gives a single T cell receptor (beta chain) sequence along with its context. There are a few counts of this clonotype. This clone's antigen is unknown. Qualities for individual bases were not recorded, and no much larger clone is one base off. These data belong to a study of regulatory T cells in long-lasting Graves disease (TCRdb year 2021). In terms of the full investigation: Persistent Graves' disease meant more than 5 years of antithyroid drug treatment with TSH receptor autoantibodies that stayed positive. On average, persistent Graves' disease patients in the clinical cohort had been on antithyroid drugs for about 10.3 years. A total of around 35 samples underwent TCR sequencing, from roughly 13 patients with persistent Graves' disease and roughly 20 patients with newly diagnosed Graves' disease. This study used TCR sequencing and RNA sequencing of peripheral blood to compare persistent Graves' disease patients against newly diagnosed Graves' disease patients. The study took place in China and was registered as a clinical trial.

CDR1 MNHNS and CDR2 SASEGT are derived from the germline V gene. Clipping removes 6 bases from V and 9 bases from J, with 11 as the unmatched junction base count. Taken from cysteine to phenylalanine, the CDR3 has 15 residues. Solely the CDR3 DNA is kept, with 45 bases framed from the first base. The library was obtained by multiplex PCR. Sequencing instrument: Illumina HiSeq 4000. iRepertoire HTBI primers and Arm-PCR amplification of CDR3 regions were used to construct TCR beta libraries. PCR products were gel purified before sequencing. The paper's processing steps were these. Gene usage analysis of CDR3 amino acid clonotypes relied on the 62 TRBV and 15 or so TRBJ segments identified across samples. Filtered high-quality paired reads were merged into contigs using COPE and FqMerger. BLAST was used to align contigs to the IMGT TRBV, TRBD and TRBJ reference genes, and CDR3 was defined following IMGT. Any clonotype with a frequency above 0.1% was classified as a highly expanded clone. Repertoire diversity was measured by Shannon entropy, and V-J evenness by the Gini coefficient. Clonotypes shared by more than one individual were considered public. TCRdb applied fastp at Q25 and MiXCR to the public reads, then kept only in-frame beta chains. Identical CDR3 protein sequences are pooled into one entry, listed with their most common genes and DNA. The V and J calls, along with clone size, are taken from TCRdb and not from the paper's own processing. In this sample the table shows fewer than 600,000 distinct CDR3 sequences, under 25% of which occur a single time. About 12% of the sample lies in the top ten.

The sample's time point label is to be understood as: persistent/refractory GD, antithyroid drugs over 5 years with positive TRAb. RNA was extracted from PBMCs in TRIzol for both TCR sequencing and RNA sequencing. The diagnosis of Graves' disease was made according to American Thyroid Association guidelines. The patients came from an endocrinology department in Xi'an, China. Each patient gave roughly 8.4 milliliters of peripheral blood, collected in an EDTA anticoagulant tube. Ficoll Paque Plus density gradient separation was used to isolate PBMCs, and no additional T cell sorting was done. RNA quality was checked with an Agilent 2100 Bioanalyzer and agarose gel, and concentration with a NanoDrop 2000. The investigation overall reported the following: Because the primary lesion, thyroid tissue, could not be accessed, the study looked at peripheral blood alone. TRBV28, TRBJ1-2 and TRBJ2-5 were preferentially used in persistent disease, while TRBV20-1 and TRBJ2-1 were favored in newly diagnosed disease. Patients with persistent disease shared more public clonotypes (fewer than 3,000) than newly diagnosed patients did (about 1,000). Sequencing and analysis were limited to the TCR beta chain. The small sample size was acknowledged by the authors as a limitation that may reduce accuracy. Compared with newly diagnosed patients, persistent Graves' disease patients had lower TCR Shannon entropy and fewer highly expanded clones, which suggests clonal expansion.

The source was peripheral blood mononuclear cells (PBMCs), collected when the disease was refractory, from a patient treated with antithyroid drugs. This receptor chain uses TRBV6-1 and TRBJ1-6; TRBD1 fits 7 bases in the junction. The source is a female donor with Graves disease. DNA sequence: TGTGCCAGCAGCAGGAGTGACAGGGTTTCTTCACCCCTCCACTTT. This translates into CASSRSDRVSSPLHF.